This T cell receptor (beta chain) was retrieved from a study of cytomegalovirus exposure and HLA in healthy donors. Note on this clone: Antigen specificity is unknown.

Primers for the PCR totalled 60 Vbeta and 13 Jbeta. Assay used: immunoSEQ multiplex PCR; TCRdb lists only in-frame clones, some missing. Of under 150,000 clones in the sample, 80% to 85% were seen once. The J segment lost 7 bases and the V segment lost 0 bases, leaving 9 bases of the junction unmatched. Germline-derived CDR1 and CDR2 are MNHNY and SVGAGI (reference sequence). The CDR3 is 16 amino acids. Study conclusions and caveats: The authors reported that TCR beta sequences could predict HLA-A and HLA-B alleles. These predictions were accurate for most subjects in the first cohort. An analysis was carried out later, and it reportedly showed fewer N-insertions in an Asian-associated ancestry cluster than the approximately 700-donor mean. In a later analysis, V- and J-gene trimming of beta chains associated with a DCLRE1C missense variant, replicated independently.

The genes are TRBV6-6 and TRBJ2-1, with TRBD1 matching 7 bases. The sequence came from a male donor in good health and CMV-seropositive. The sequenced sample was PBMCs. The CDR3 region has the DNA TGTGCCAGCAGTTACTCGAGGTTTAACAGGGGAAATGAGCAGTTCTTC. Amino acids: CASSYSRFNRGNEQFF.